One sample yielded the 25 T cell receptor beta chains listed below, sequenced in a study of cytotoxic CD8 clonotypes in ibrutinib-treated CLL. Method: immunoSEQ multiplex PCR; TCRdb's copy keeps in-frame clones and lacks some. The sample lists hundreds of thousands of clones, 60% to 75% occurring once. Sequenced here: PBMCs, sampled after 24 months of ibrutinib treatment. The receptors come from a human donor with chronic lymphocytic leukemia.

The CDR3 region has the DNA TGTGCCAGCTCACCAGATACAGTCATGAACACTGAAGCTTTCTTT. This gives the protein CASSPDTVMNTEAFF. This sequence joins TRBV18 and TRBJ1-1; D ambiguous. CDR1 and CDR2 (germline): KGHSH, LQKENI. This CDR3 comprises 15 residues. Trimming shortened V by 2 bases and J by 0 bases, and 10 bases separated the two germline ends.

This clone was detected once. The V call is TRBV11-3, the J call TRBJ2-1, with TRBD2 as a possible D gene (6 bases). CDR3 size: 15 residues. Germline values: CDR1 SGHNT, CDR2 YENEEA. Trimming left V 3 bases short and J 4 bases short, with 13 bases between. CDR3 sequence reads: CASSLYATSYNEQFF. The CDR3, as DNA: TGTGCCAGCAGCTTGTATGCGACTAGTTACAATGAGCAGTTCTTC. The variable domain in full, completed from reference TRBV11-3 and TRBJ2-1, reads EAGVVQSPRYKIIEKKQPVAFWCNPISGHNTLYWYLQNLGQGPELLIRYENEEAVDDSQLPKDRFSAERLKGVDSTLKIQPAELGDSAVYLCASSLYATSYNEQFFGPGTRLTVL.

This chain joins TRBV7-9 and TRBJ2-7; D is unresolved. The CDR3 runs to 16 residues. V was cut by 0 bases and J by 6 bases, with 18 bases left in between. Germline values: CDR1 SEHNR, CDR2 FQNEAQ (reference sequence). The CDR3 DNA reads TGTGCCAGCAGCTTAGCGGCTAATTCACTTCTCATCGAGCAGTACTTC. Amino acids: CASSLAANSLLIEQYF. Full variable domain (rest looked up from reference TRBV7-9 and TRBJ2-7): DTGVSQNPRHKITKRGQNVTFRCDPISEHNRLYWYRQTLGQGPEFLTYFQNEAQLEKSRLLSDRFSAERPKGSFSTLEIQRTEQGDSAMYLCASSLAANSLLIEQYFGPGTRLTVT.

This clone was observed a few times. The genes are TRBV18 and TRBJ2-1; D is possibly TRBD2 (6 bases). The V end was cut by 1 base, the J end by 8 bases, with 18 bases between. Germline V lookup: CDR1 KGHSH, CDR2 LQKENI. This CDR3 is built from 16 residues. The CDR3 DNA reads TGTGCCAGCTCACCACGGGGAGGTGGACGTGGGGATGAGCAGTTCTTC. Translated, it gives CASSPRGGGRGDEQFF.

This rearrangement joins TRBV19 to TRBJ2-7; D possibly corresponds to TRBD2 (5 bases). Trimming stripped 7 bases from V and 2 bases from J, with 15 bases between. Germline lookup yields CDR1 LNHDA and CDR2 SQIVND (reference sequence). The length of the CDR3 is 14 residues. CDR3 bases: TGTGCCAGTACCCCTGGAGAGGGTCCCTACGAGCAGTACTTC. As protein: CASTPGEGPYEQYF.

This sequence joins TRBV11-2 and TRBJ2-7; the D gene could be TRBD1 or TRBD2 (6 bases each). This CDR3 has 14 amino acids. Trimming took 8 bases from V and 0 from J, leaving 14 bases between them. The germline V gene encodes CDR1 SGHAT and CDR2 FQNNGV. The CDR3 region has the DNA TGTGCCAGCGAAAAAGGGGGGCCCTCCTACGAGCAGTACTTC. Amino acid sequence: CASEKGGPSYEQYF.

V and J are TRBV27 and TRBJ2-3; possible D gene TRBD1, 6 bases. This CDR3 comprises 15 residues. Germline-derived CDR1 and CDR2 are MNHEY and SMNVEV (reference sequence). Trimming took off 1 base at V and 4 bases at J, with 12 bases between the two ends. The CDR3 DNA is TGTGCCAGCAGTTTATTATCCACAGGGTCAGATACGCAGTATTTT. Translating it yields CASSLLSTGSDTQYF.

The chain recombines TRBV25-1 with TRBJ1-2, with 7 bases that match TRBD1. This CDR3 region has 15 residues. After removal of 3 bases from V and 2 bases from J, the junction contained 6 bases not matched to a gene. Germline V gene data show CDR1 as MGHDK and CDR2 as SYGVNS. CDR3 in amino acids: CASSEYTGVNYGYTF. The CDR3 DNA sequence: TGTGCCAGCAGTGAGTACACAGGGGTCAACTATGGCTACACCTTC.

This clone was observed a few times. The V and J genes are TRBV30 and TRBJ2-7; D tentatively reads TRBD1 or TRBD2 (5 bases each). CDR3 length equals 14 residues. The germline V gene encodes CDR1 GTSNPN and CDR2 SVGIG (reference sequence). V dropped 2 bases and J dropped 2 bases, with 13 bases sitting between them. The CDR3 region is CAWSMGTATYEQYF. CDR3 DNA sequence: TGTGCCTGGAGTATGGGGACCGCTACCTACGAGCAGTACTTC.

The chain recombines TRBV7-3 with TRBJ1-1; D is undetermined. Trimming took 6 bases from V and 1 from J, leaving 12 bases between them. CDR1 is SGHTA, CDR2 FQGTGA, per germline. The CDR3 extends over 14 amino acids. The CDR3 sequence is CASSPTVENTEAFF. The CDR3 DNA follows: TGTGCCAGCAGTCCAACTGTGGAGAACACTGAAGCTTTCTTT.

The chain is built from TRBV9 and TRBJ2-7; no firm D call. In germline, CDR1 is SGDLS, CDR2 YYNGEE. The CDR3 is made up of 14 amino acids. V gave up 0 bases and J gave up 3 bases, with 10 bases separating them. The CDR3 nucleotides are TGTGCCAGCAGCGTAGGGGGTAATGACTACGAGCAGTACTTC. Translating gives CASSVGGNDYEQYF.

The chain combines TRBV27 with TRBJ2-3; D is uncertain. The germline V and J ends were trimmed by 7 bases and 3 bases, with 8 bases remaining between them. This CDR3 has 12 amino acids. The germline V gene encodes CDR1 MNHEY and CDR2 SMNVEV (reference sequence). The CDR3 DNA follows: TGTGCCAGCACCTCTATAACAGATACGCAGTATTTT. Amino acids: CASTSITDTQYF.

The chain is built from TRBV28 and TRBJ1-1; D is ambiguous. Germline CDR1 is MDHEN and CDR2 is SYDVKM. V lost 7 bases, J lost 5 bases, and 17 bases lay in between. CDR3 length: 14 amino acids. CDR3 sequence: CASTLVRVGTEAFF. The CDR3 nucleotides read TGTGCCAGCACCTTGGTGCGGGTAGGAACTGAAGCTTTCTTT.

V is TRBV6-6 and J is TRBJ2-3, with TRBD1 as a possible D gene (5 bases). Trimming shortened V by 11 bases and J by 0 bases, and 12 bases separated the two germline ends. Germline V gives CDR1 MNHNY, CDR2 SVGAGI (reference sequence). The CDR3 loop spans 13 amino acids. The DNA of the CDR3 is TGTGCCGGGGCGACCCTTAGCACAGATACGCAGTATTTT. It specifies CAGATLSTDTQYF.

CDR3 bases: TGTGCCAGTAGTATAGATCGGGTCTCCGGGGAGCTGTTTTTT. Its protein product is CASSIDRVSGELFF. The chain employs TRBV19 and TRBJ2-2; no reliable D call. V was trimmed by 0 bases and J by 6 bases, leaving 8 bases between them. The CDR3 consists of 14 residues. Per the germline V gene, CDR1 is LNHDA and CDR2 is SQIVND (reference sequence).

CDR3 region: CASSAQGHEQYF. As DNA, the CDR3 is TGTGCCAGCAGCGCCCAGGGGCACGAGCAGTACTTC. The gene calls are TRBV13 and TRBJ2-7; D possibly corresponds to TRBD1 (6 bases). Germline CDR1 PRHDT, CDR2 FYEKMQ (reference sequence). V gave up 5 bases and J gave up 5 bases, with 10 bases separating them. The CDR3 totals 12 residues. Variable domain in full (rest from reference TRBV13 and TRBJ2-7): AAGVIQSPRHLIKEKRETATLKCYPIPRHDTVYWYQQGPGQDPQFLISFYEKMQSDKGSIPDRFSAQQFSDYHSELNMSSLELGDSALYFCASSAQGHEQYFGPGTRLTVT.

The chain uses TRBV19 and TRBJ2-7; D is ambiguous. With 6 bases removed from V and 3 bases from J, the gap between germline ends came to 15 bases. The CDR3 contains 14 residues. The germline V gene encodes CDR1 LNHDA and CDR2 SQIVND (reference sequence). CDR3: CASSPRQPDYEQYF. DNA for the CDR3: TGTGCCAGTAGCCCCAGGCAGCCCGACTACGAGCAGTACTTC.

The rearrangement joins TRBV10-2 to TRBJ1-3, with TRBD1 identical over 12 bases. The germline V gene encodes CDR1 WSHSY and CDR2 SAAADI. Losses at the gene ends were 9 bases for V and 2 bases for J; bases not matched to a gene: 5. The CDR3 loop spans 15 amino acids. The DNA for the CDR3 is TGCGCCAGTCGCCGGGACAGGGGGCCTGGAAACACCATATATTTT. Translation gives CASRRDRGPGNTIYF.

This chain connects TRBV20-1 to TRBJ1-5; D call uncertain. Deletions cut 5 bases from V and 12 bases from J, with 11 bases between. CDR1 DFQATT and CDR2 SNEGSKA come from the germline V gene (reference sequence). The CDR3 has 10 amino acids. The CDR3 DNA follows: TGCAGTGCTCCCGAGGGAGGCCAGCATTTT. This gives the protein CSAPEGGQHF.

Only a few counts were recorded for this clone. The CDR3: CASSLHTEGRSYEQYF. CDR3 in DNA: TGCGCCAGCAGCTTGCATACTGAGGGTAGGTCCTACGAGCAGTACTTC. The chain couples TRBV5-1 to TRBJ2-7; TRBD2 is a possible D gene (5 bases). From germline, CDR1 is SGHRS and CDR2 YFSETQ. The ends were cut back, 1 base at V and 1 base at J, with 15 bases in the middle. The CDR3 is 16 residues long. The full variable domain, its missing parts supplied by reference TRBV5-1 and TRBJ2-7, is KAGVTQTPRYLIKTRGQQVTLSCSPISGHRSVSWYQQTPGQGLQFLFEYFSETQRNKGNFPGRFSGRQFSNSRSEMNVSTLELGDSALYLCASSLHTEGRSYEQYFGPGTRLTVT.

V gene TRBV29-1 combines with J gene TRBJ1-4, with a possible D match to TRBD1 (5 bases). V was pared by 4 bases and J by 4 bases, with 10 bases between. Germline loops: CDR1 SQVTM, CDR2 ANQGSEA. This CDR3 is built from 13 residues. Written as DNA, the CDR3 is TGCAGCGTTGGGGGCGGAGATAATGAAAAACTGTTTTTT. Its translation is CSVGGGDNEKLFF.

The chain links TRBV5-1 to TRBJ2-2; 7 positions agree with TRBD2. This CDR3 comprises 16 residues. Trimming removed 6 bases from V and 3 bases from J; junction bases left unmatched: 11. Per the germline V gene, CDR1 is SGHRS and CDR2 is YFSETQ. CDR3 amino acids: CASTRGEGTYTGELFF. The DNA for the CDR3 is TGCGCCAGCACCAGAGGGGAGGGGACGTACACCGGGGAGCTGTTTTTT.

This clone was recorded once. This chain links TRBV6-1 with TRBJ2-2; 10 bases fit TRBD1. Per the germline V gene, CDR1 is MNHNS and CDR2 is SASEGT. The CDR3 has 14 amino acids. The J segment lost 9 bases and the V segment lost 6 bases, leaving 7 bases of the junction unmatched. CDR3 nucleotides: TGTGCCAGCAGCTCCGGGACAGGGGCTAGGGAGCTGTTTTTT. Encoded protein: CASSSGTGARELFF.

J is TRBJ1-2 and V is TRBV7-2; no firm D call. Germline V gene data show CDR1 as SGHTA and CDR2 as FQGNSA. CDR3 length: 17 amino acids. Trimming pared 2 bases from V and 0 bases from J, leaving 16 bases between. The CDR3 DNA follows: TGTGCCAGCAGCTTAACTTTAGGCAAAGCAGCTAACTATGGCTACACCTTC. Translated, it gives CASSLTLGKAANYGYTF.

The rearrangement joins TRBV27 to TRBJ1-4, with 8 bases that match TRBD1. The junction had 5 bases not matched to a gene; V was cut back by 4 bases and J by 4 bases. Germline V gene sequence: CDR1 MNHEY, CDR2 SMNVEV (reference sequence). The CDR3 spans 15 residues. The CDR3 nucleotides read TGTGCCAGCAGTTCGACGGGACAGGTTAATGAAAAACTGTTTTTT. Its translation: CASSSTGQVNEKLFF.